The 14 T cell receptor beta chains reported below all come from one sample, sequenced in a study of human T cells and chemical hapten exposure. The time point here: patch test 3, about 24 weeks after DPC sensitization. Treatment: therapeutic diphenylcyclopropenone sensitization with weekly scalp DPC. MiXCR, applied by TCRdb to the RACE reads, yields one record per CDR3 protein. In the table there are under 200,000 distinct CDR3 sequences, roughly a quarter of which are singletons. The material was whole blood, obtained in connection with sensitization to the hapten diphenylcyclopropenone (DPC). The receptors shown here come from a woman aged 18-29 years with alopecia areata. Some clones in this sample may be carry-over from other donors' samples.

The rearrangement links TRBV12-3 or TRBV12-4 to TRBJ2-1, with TRBD1 as a possible D gene (5 bases). V gave up 4 bases and J gave up 10 bases, with 5 bases separating them. The CDR3 is 10 amino acids. CDR3 sequence reads: CASSWGEQFF. The CDR3 nucleotides read TGTGCCAGCAGTTGGGGCGAGCAGTTCTTC.

The chain is built from TRBV4-1 and TRBJ1-3; D not certain. Germline lookup yields CDR1 MGHRA and CDR2 YSYEKL. V was pared by 1 base and J by 0 bases, with 7 bases between. The CDR3 consists of 15 residues. The CDR3 loop reads CASSQVDGSGNTIYF. Written as DNA, the CDR3 is TGCGCCAGCAGCCAAGTAGACGGCTCTGGAAACACCATATATTTT.

CDR3 DNA: TGTGCCAGCAGTTCCACCGGTTTCTTCTTGTCCAACTATGGCTACACCTTC. Translated, it gives CASSSTGFFLSNYGYTF. This rearrangement joins TRBV27 to TRBJ1-2; D uncertain. The CDR3 contains 17 residues. From germline, CDR1 is MNHEY and CDR2 SMNVEV (reference sequence). The V end was cut by 4 bases, the J end by 2 bases, with 20 bases between.

V usage is TRBV29-1 and J usage is TRBJ2-6; D unclear. Trimming shortened V by 0 bases and J by 0 bases, and 6 bases separated the two germline ends. Germline V gives CDR1 SQVTM, CDR2 ANQGSEA. There are 15 residues in the CDR3. CDR3 sequence reads: CSVEDYGSGANVLTF. The CDR3 DNA reads TGCAGCGTTGAAGATTATGGCTCTGGGGCCAACGTCCTGACTTTC.

This clonotype was detected ten times or more. The chain combines TRBV6-2 or TRBV6-3 with TRBJ1-1; D gene unclear. This CDR3 is 14 amino acids long. The V and J ends lost 3 bases and 1 base respectively, with 9 bases between them. The germline V gene encodes CDR1 MNHEY and CDR2 SVGEGT. CDR3 residues: CASSYQVENTEAFF. DNA of the CDR3: TGTGCCAGCAGTTATCAAGTGGAGAACACTGAAGCTTTCTTT.

In this sample, this clonotype turned up a few times. The chain uses TRBV30 and TRBJ1-6; D unclear. The CDR3 runs 18 residues. V was shortened by 0 bases and J by 0 bases, with 15 bases between the two germline ends. The germline V gene encodes CDR1 GTSNPN and CDR2 SVGIG (reference sequence). The CDR3 DNA is TGTGCCTGGAGTGTACGGAGCGGCTTCAGCTCCTATAATTCACCCCTCCACTTT. It encodes CAWSVRSGFSSYNSPLHF.

This clonotype rates as medium-sized (0.01 to 0.1%). J is TRBJ2-3 and V is TRBV6-4; no reliable D call. Germline V gives CDR1 MRHNA, CDR2 SNTAGT. The CDR3 totals 15 residues. V shed 0 bases and J shed 0 bases, with 7 bases lying between them. Written as DNA, the CDR3 is TGTGCCAGCAGTGACTCGACGGCTAGCACAGATACGCAGTATTTT. Protein product: CASSDSTASTDTQYF.

This clonotype has at least ten counts. The chain links TRBV7-2 to TRBJ2-5; D gene ambiguous. V lost 2 bases and J 4 bases, leaving 14 bases between the germline ends. The germline V gene has CDR1 SGHTA and CDR2 FQGNSA. The CDR3 contains 15 residues. CDR3: CASSLIGPPGETQYF. CDR3 DNA sequence: TGTGCCAGCAGCTTAATTGGCCCGCCAGGAGAGACCCAGTACTTC.

This clonotype was found many times. The rearrangement links TRBV7-2 to TRBJ1-3; the D is unclear. The germline V gene has CDR1 SGHTA and CDR2 FQGNSA. This CDR3 comprises 14 residues. The V end lost 2 bases, the J end lost 4 bases, and 9 bases lay between the germline ends. This CDR3 reads CASSLSAVGNTIYF. The CDR3 nucleotides read TGTGCCAGCAGCTTAAGCGCCGTGGGAAACACCATATATTTT.

This clonotype has just a few counts. The genes are TRBV11-2 and TRBJ2-6; D assignment may be TRBD1 or TRBD2 (6 bases each). The V gene's germline CDR1 is SGHAT and CDR2 FQNNGV. The CDR3 totals 15 residues. The V end was cut by 6 bases, the J end by 2 bases, with 11 bases between. The CDR3 region is CASRLGGTGANVLTF. The CDR3 DNA sequence: TGTGCCAGCAGACTAGGGGGGACTGGGGCCAACGTCCTGACTTTC.

The chain combines TRBV5-1 with TRBJ2-1, with no clear D. Germline V gene data show CDR1 as SGHRS and CDR2 as YFSETQ. The CDR3 spans 14 residues. V gave up 1 base and J gave up 1 base, with 6 bases separating them. CDR3 sequence: CASSLSLSYNEQFF. The CDR3 coding sequence is TGCGCCAGCAGCTTGTCCTTATCCTACAATGAGCAGTTCTTC.

The CDR3 region is CSVQTGLTYNEQFF. CDR3 bases: TGCAGTGTCCAGACAGGCCTAACCTACAATGAGCAGTTCTTC. The chain employs TRBV20-1 and TRBJ2-1; a possible D gene is TRBD1 (6 bases). The V gene's germline CDR1 is DFQATT and CDR2 SNEGSKA (reference sequence). This CDR3 spans 14 amino acids. The V gene lost 7 bases and the J gene lost 2 bases, with 15 bases spanning the gap.

The sample holds a few counts of this clonotype. This chain connects TRBV7-8 to TRBJ2-7, with TRBD2 identical over 12 bases. The CDR3 covers 14 residues. Trimming took 1 base from V and 9 from J; bases not matched to a gene: 4. In germline, CDR1 is SGHVS, CDR2 FQNEAQ. CDR3 DNA: TGTGCCAGCAGCTTAGAACTAGCGGGAGGCTGGCAGTACTTC. Its protein product is CASSLELAGGWQYF.

There are a few counts of this clonotype. The CDR3 region is CASSYGAKNIQYF. The CDR3 region has the DNA TGTGCCAGCAGTTACGGGGCCAAAAACATTCAGTACTTC. The rearrangement uses TRBV6-2 or TRBV6-3 and TRBJ2-4; the D is unclear. There are 13 residues in the CDR3. In germline, CDR1 is MNHEY, CDR2 SVGEGT. Trimming took off 2 bases at V and 1 base at J, with 3 bases between the two ends.